The 8 T cell receptor beta chains listed next were all sequenced from one sample in a study of cytomegalovirus exposure and HLA in healthy donors. PCR used 60 Vbeta primers and 13 Jbeta primers. The protocol was immunoSEQ multiplex PCR, while the TCRdb copy is restricted to in-frame clones and leaves out a portion. Of 140,000 or so clones in the sample, around 79% are singletons; the top ten hold approximately 1.5%. Sequencing used PBMCs. These receptor sequences come from a woman aged 25 to 39 in good health and CMV-seronegative.

V is TRBV7-9 and J is TRBJ1-2; D is undetermined. There are 10 residues in the CDR3. Trimming pared 5 bases from V and 10 bases from J, leaving 8 bases between. Germline-derived CDR1 and CDR2 are SEHNR and FQNEAQ (reference sequence). CDR3 sequence: CASSPQVYTF. The CDR3 bases are TGTGCCAGCAGCCCCCAGGTCTACACCTTC.

The rearrangement links TRBV23-1 to TRBJ1-6, with 10 bases fitting TRBD1. TRBV23-1 is an ORF; its function is uncertain. V lost 2 bases and J lost 9; bases outside the gene matches: 10. The CDR3 covers 17 residues. This CDR3 reads CASSQPRQGALSSPLHF. Here the CDR3 DNA reads TGCGCCAGCAGTCAACCTAGACAGGGGGCGCTAAGTTCACCCCTCCACTTT.

This chain uses TRBV27 with TRBJ1-1, with a possible D match to TRBD1 (6 bases). The germline V and J ends were trimmed by 6 bases and 2 bases, with 10 bases remaining between them. Germline loops: CDR1 MNHEY, CDR2 SMNVEV (reference sequence). The CDR3 is 13 amino acids. The CDR3 loop is CASRQGVNTEAFF. DNA of the CDR3: TGTGCCAGCAGACAGGGAGTAAACACTGAAGCTTTCTTT.

The V gene is TRBV30, the J gene TRBJ1-2, with TRBD1 identical over 7 bases. The V gene end was trimmed by 7 bases and the J gene end by 5 bases; junction bases not matched to a gene: 10. Per germline, CDR1 GTSNPN and CDR2 SVGIG (reference sequence). This CDR3 spans 13 amino acids. The CDR3 sequence is CAFRGFPRYGYTF. The CDR3 DNA sequence: TGTGCCTTCAGGGGGTTCCCTCGGTATGGCTACACCTTC.

The chain couples TRBV30 to TRBJ2-1, with 10 bases lining up with TRBD2. The CDR3 extends over 15 amino acids. Germline V gene lookup returns CDR1 GTSNPN and CDR2 SVGIG (reference sequence). Germline trimming cut 2 bases from V and 7 bases from J; bases unmatched to any gene: 8. The CDR3 coding sequence is TGTGCCTGGAGTAGGAAGCGGGGGGGCTGGAATGAGCAGTTCTTC. Its translation is CAWSRKRGGWNEQFF. The whole variable domain, remainder taken from reference TRBV30 and TRBJ2-1, is SQTIHQWPATLVQPVGSPLSLECTVEGTSNPNLYWYRQAAGRGLQLLFYSVGIGQISSEVPQNLSASRPQDRQFILSSKKLLLSDSGFYLCAWSRKRGGWNEQFFGPGTRLTVL.

The table lists this clone with a few counts. This chain links TRBV5-1 with TRBJ2-7; D call uncertain. With 0 bases removed from V and 1 base from J, the gap between germline ends came to 14 bases. Germline CDR1 is SGHRS and CDR2 is YFSETQ. The length of the CDR3 is 16 residues. The CDR3 protein is CASSLGIARQSYEQYF. The CDR3 DNA is TGCGCCAGCAGCTTGGGGATCGCGCGGCAGTCCTACGAGCAGTACTTC.

This rearrangement joins TRBV7-9 to TRBJ1-1; no reliable D call. Germline V gives CDR1 SEHNR, CDR2 FQNEAQ (reference sequence). The CDR3 spans 12 residues. V was trimmed by 7 bases and J by 7 bases, leaving 13 bases between them. CDR3 residues: CASTLVGSEAFF. Written as DNA, the CDR3 is TGTGCCAGCACTTTGGTGGGGAGTGAAGCTTTCTTT.

A single count supports this clone. The chain's CDR3 is CASRLPTANTEAFF. The CDR3 region has the DNA TGTGCCAGCAGGCTCCCCACAGCGAACACTGAAGCTTTCTTT. V is TRBV6-5 and J is TRBJ1-1; D gene ambiguous. This CDR3 is built from 14 residues. From germline, CDR1 is MNHEY and CDR2 SVGAGI. V was cut by 6 bases and J by 1 base, with 12 bases left in between.